Here is one T cell receptor beta chain with its context. No cognate antigen has been identified for it. There are no base qualities to consult, and no much larger clone falls within one base. The method was the immunoSEQ multiplex PCR assay. The multiplex PCR relied on a mix of 60 forward primers for TCR Vbeta segments and 13 reverse primers for TCR Jbeta segments. The CDR3 region of rearranged TCR beta genes was amplified from genomic DNA by a multiplex PCR assay. The amplified TCR beta libraries were sequenced on the Illumina HiSeq System as 87-base-pair reads. In the original analysis: In a later analysis, roughly 80 million unique TCR beta chains were counted across the approximately 620 repertoires, and some 10 million of these chains were shared by at least two donors. A nearest-neighbor algorithm error-corrected the raw reads and collapsed the reads into unique sequences, merging closely related sequences to remove PCR and sequencing errors. V, D and J gene segments were assigned by aligning CDR3 sequences to IMGT reference sequences. For a sequence to be retained, a match of at least six nucleotides was required to both a V gene segment and a J gene segment. Rearrangements were called productive when the CDR3 lacked stop codons and stayed in frame with V and J; all others were non-productive. CDR3 was defined according to IMGT convention as the region running from the second conserved V-encoded cysteine to the conserved J-encoded phenylalanine. The earlier analysis of about 500 of the donors excluded sequences that lacked an unambiguous match to a single V gene segment. In an earlier analysis of a few hundred of the donors, V segments were called functional above 56.7% productive rearrangements and were called segregating when the between-donor standard deviation exceeded 5%. A statistical classification framework was developed to diagnose cytomegalovirus status using the catalog of TCR beta chain sequences. In a later analysis, TCR nucleotide sequences were compared against IMGT/GENE-DB human TR gene sequences so that V and J genes could be assigned. Using the TCRdist pipeline, a later analysis assigned CDR3 sequences along with most-parsimonious VDJ recombination scenarios. In a later analysis, each TCR beta chain was defined by its CDR3 amino acid sequence together with its V-gene family, and reads without a unique V-gene family were excluded. A later analysis removed 550 to 700 highly shared, low-generation-probability nucleotide sequences to deal with suspected cross-contamination and a sequencing artifact. In a later analysis, a clonal expansion index was calculated for each public chain from normalized within-repertoire ranks of inferred template counts. Generation probabilities in a later analysis came from a VDJ recombination model fitted to out-of-frame rearrangements, and those results were checked against IGoR. In a later analysis, hypergeometric tests were used to score TCR-TCR, TCR-HLA and TCR-CMV co-occurrence, with a repertoire-size bias correction applied to TCR pairs. In a later analysis, false discovery rates were estimated by permuting HLA or CMV assignments 20 times. In a later analysis, co-occurring TCRs were grouped with DBSCAN, and TCRdist sequence similarity was added when clustering was performed within HLA-allele-positive subsets. Repertoires with fewer than 30,000 or more than 120,000 public chains, plus five repertoires with anomalous nucleotide sharing, were excluded from co-occurrence clustering. TCRdb limited this immuneACCESS table to in-frame rearrangements with V and J called. A share of clones is missing; checked studies link under half to unresolved V genes, and the rest is unexplained. Clonal size and the V and J genes are those of that table, whereas D and trimming came from the DNA. This sample lists more than 100,000 clones; approximately 80% were detected once. The ten most abundant clones make up approximately 1.8% of the sample.

The CDR3 runs 14 residues from the cysteine to the phenylalanine. Only the CDR3 portion is preserved as DNA: 42 bases, with reading frame beginning at the first base. V trim: 6 bases; J trim: 6 bases; unmatched bases: 8. The germline V gene provides CDR1 SGHDN and CDR2 FVKESK. The cohort consisted of 600 or so healthy bone marrow donors. Cohort members were all nominally healthy when sampled, although unrecorded immune exposures were likely present. The donor was CMV seropositive and was included in the group of some 290 seropositive cohort members. Each donor provided a peripheral blood sample, and peripheral blood mononuclear cells were used for TCR beta sequencing. Genomic DNA was extracted from the blood cell samples with the Qiagen DNeasy Blood Extraction Kit. The source of the sample is a study of cytomegalovirus exposure and HLA in healthy donors (dated by TCRdb to 2015 to 2018). General notes on the study: According to an earlier analysis of 550 to 700 of the donors, about 180 million T cells yielded 117 million unique TCR beta sequences and 276 Gb of sequence data. Of the roughly 410 genotyped donors, more than 75% were placed in the genetic ancestry cluster associated with self-reported Caucasian donors. Several DR-DQ haplotypes were handled as single units for association and clustering because linkage in the cohort was strong. On average, around 200,000 unique TCR beta nucleotide sequences were sequenced per donor among some 430 genotyped donors of the cohort, with roughly 18% of those sequences being non-productive. In addition to the first cohort of roughly 700 subjects, a separate validation cohort of about 120 different subjects was used. To decide whether each TCR beta V gene segment behaved as functional or pseudogenic, an earlier analysis of approximately 600 of the donors relied on high-throughput TCR beta sequencing. The study aimed to test whether signatures of past pathogen exposure could be identified by cataloging public T cell receptors. To study patterns of TCR occurrence, a later analysis re-analyzed previously published TCR beta repertoires from 666 donors and added high-resolution HLA genotyping. Class I and class II HLA loci were covered by the typing at four-digit resolution. Approximately 300 gigabases of sequencing data and around 85 million unique TCR sequences made up an early release that covered approximately 700 HLA-typed donors. The study used immunosequencing to profile the T cell repertoires of 670 or so subjects and linked those repertoires to cytomegalovirus serostatus. Donor age, sex, ethnicity and CMV serostatus were collected together with the repertoire data. In a later genetic analysis, genome-wide SNP genotypes for about 55% of the roughly 700 donors were used, and that subset was treated as a discovery cohort. The number of typed donors differed by locus: roughly 629-640 for A, B, C, DRB1 and DQB1; 500 to 550 for DQA1; about 600 for DPA1; and around 450 for DPB1. Every discovery cohort repertoire had been produced on one sequencing platform. Rather than using new phenotypic data, the later analysis identified candidate immune exposures from TCR beta sequences and from how often those sequences occurred across donors. To predict cytomegalovirus infection status, the study brought together high-throughput TCR immunosequencing, statistical association of individual TCRs with disease status, and machine learning. On the study overall, not on this receptor specifically: Assigning TCR associations to individual alleles was difficult when HLA alleles, especially DR and DQ, strongly co-occurred. According to a later analysis, most CMV-associated TCR beta chains appeared to be HLA-restricted, and the HLA associations seemed to be driven largely by CMV exposure. CMV serostatus was the only immune exposure information available for the cohort. According to a later analysis, parvovirus B19, influenza, CMV and Epstein-Barr virus appeared linked to several top co-occurrence clusters. According to a later analysis, TCR association rates differed among HLA loci, with DRB1 alleles showing the most associated TCRs and HLA-C alleles showing the fewest. Most TCR sequences were seen in very few donors, while some public TCRs were found in many individuals. In vitro tests confirmed that a few of the cytomegalovirus-associated TCR beta chains recognize cytomegalovirus antigens. The study listed 164 TCR beta chains as associated with cytomegalovirus. In a later analysis, 15,000 to 20,000 TCR beta sequences were associated with specific HLA alleles at a false discovery rate of 0.05. Because the 87-base-pair reads could not distinguish some IMGT-functional V segments, including TRBV6-2 and TRBV6-3, those segments were excluded. A later genetic analysis associated a missense DCLRE1C variant with V-gene and J-gene trimming of TCR beta chains, and an independent cohort replicated the association. Because counts were too low, seventeen rarely observed V segments, including chromosome 9 orphons, were left out of the earlier analysis of 500 to 750 of the donors. In this cohort, only TCR beta chains were sequenced, and detectable features were limited by the absence of alpha or paired-chain data. A cluster of highly shared sequence variants was judged likely to be a technical artifact of the sequencing pipeline. In a later analysis, HLA-associated TCR beta chains were found to be more clonally expanded and to have lower generation probabilities than equally common non-associated chains. The authors suggested that the approach could potentially be generalized to other disease states and immunological phenotypes. In an earlier analysis of 450 to 750 of the donors, most TCR beta V segments appeared in productive rearrangements about 87% or about 30% of the time, broadly matching IMGT annotations. Because some donors lacked HLA typing at each locus, the association tests relied only on the typed subset. According to a later genetic analysis, donors in an Asian-associated ancestry cluster had fewer N-insertions in productive TCRs than the approximately 610-donor mean. Cytomegalovirus status was reported to be diagnosed by the classifier with high specificity and sensitivity in both the original and validation cohorts. Correlated functional status among segregating V segments might reflect linkage disequilibrium, but an unknown experimental factor could not be ruled out. Sequencing depth was assumed to be roughly uniform across donors in the presence/absence analyses, though that assumption may not hold. A further reported finding was that TCR beta sequences accurately predicted the HLA-A and HLA-B alleles for most subjects in the first cohort.

Specimen: PBMCs. The rearranged segments are TRBV14 and TRBJ1-1; 9 central nucleotides agree with TRBD1. The clonotype was recovered from a female donor in good health and CMV-seropositive. The CDR3 is CASRPQGARAEAFF. The nucleotide sequence is given as TGTGCCAGCAGACCACAGGGGGCTAGGGCTGAAGCTTTCTTT.